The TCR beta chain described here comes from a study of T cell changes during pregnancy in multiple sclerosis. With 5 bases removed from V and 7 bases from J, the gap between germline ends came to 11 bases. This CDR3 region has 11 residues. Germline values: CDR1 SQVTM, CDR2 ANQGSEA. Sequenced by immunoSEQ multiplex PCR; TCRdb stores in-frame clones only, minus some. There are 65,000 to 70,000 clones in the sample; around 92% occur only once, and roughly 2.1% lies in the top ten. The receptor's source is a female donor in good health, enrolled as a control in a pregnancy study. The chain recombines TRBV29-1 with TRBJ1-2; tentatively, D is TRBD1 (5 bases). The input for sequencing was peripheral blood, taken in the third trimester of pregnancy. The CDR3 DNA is TGCAGCGTTCGGCAGGGTCTTGGCTACACCTTC. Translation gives CSVRQGLGYTF.